In its sample, the clone carrying this TCR beta chain was seen once. Its antigen remains unknown. This sample stems from a study of shared clonotypes between healthy human individuals. Study-level results: Donors were few, which limited the genetic and exposure-history diversity represented.

The V gene's germline CDR1 is SNHLY and CDR2 FYNNEI. The CDR3 has 16 amino acids. Deletions cut 6 bases from V and 1 base from J, with 18 bases between. Libraries were prepared by immunoSEQ multiplex PCR; TCRdb keeps only in-frame clonotypes and omits some of them. The data hold nearly 750,000 clones, with approximately 77% observed a single time. V gene TRBV2 combines with J gene TRBJ1-1; D is ambiguous. The sample was memory CD4+ T cells sorted from blood. Subset in this sample: CD45RA-negative fraction. The TCR was taken from a woman in her thirties in good health. DNA for the CDR3: TGTGCCAGCAGCCCCCAACAGCGGATGTGGAACACTGAAGCTTTCTTT. Encoded protein: CASSPQQRMWNTEAFF.